Below are 26 T cell receptor beta chains sequenced from a single sample in a study of CD8 T cells in ankylosing spondylitis. TCRdb analysed the 5' RACE reads with MiXCR anew, one entry per CDR3 protein. The table includes 250,000 or so distinct CDR3 sequences, about 10% detected once. Sequenced: blood, either unsorted or a sorted T cell fraction (not recorded which). These receptors were collected from a male donor with ankylosing spondylitis or in good health (not recorded which).

In its sample, this clonotype was seen a few times. The CDR3 loop reads CASSLTAYYNEQFF. In DNA, the CDR3 is TGTGCCAGCAGCTTAACAGCGTACTACAATGAGCAGTTCTTC. V is TRBV7-9 and J is TRBJ2-1; D gene unclear. The germline V and J ends were trimmed by 2 bases and 3 bases, with 8 bases remaining between them. The CDR3 length is 14 residues. Germline V lookup: CDR1 SEHNR, CDR2 FQNEAQ (reference sequence).

This clonotype appeared many times. The chain has TRBV6-2 or TRBV6-3 and TRBJ2-1; D remains ambiguous. Trimming removed 2 bases from V and 3 bases from J, with 8 bases in between. The germline gives CDR1 MNHEY, CDR2 SVGEGT. CDR3 length: 14 residues. CDR3 protein: CASSYSEVYNEQFF. Written as DNA, the CDR3 is TGTGCCAGCAGTTACAGCGAGGTCTACAATGAGCAGTTCTTC.

About this clonotype itself: Since a much larger clone is just one base distant, this may be a read error. The chain employs TRBV7-2 and TRBJ1-3, with a tentative D call TRBD1 (6 bases). The CDR3 contains 16 residues. Germline CDR1 is SGHTA and CDR2 is FQGNSA. V was trimmed by 4 bases and J by 5 bases, leaving 18 bases between them. CDR3 in amino acids: CASSSAPGAARNTIYF. For the CDR3, the DNA is TGTGCCAGCAGCTCCGCCCCAGGGGCCGCTAGAAACACCATATATTTT.

This clonotype was detected ten times or more. This chain uses TRBV4-2 with TRBJ2-7, with a possible D match to TRBD1 (5 bases). The V end lost 0 bases, the J end lost 4 bases, and 13 bases lay between the germline ends. CDR1 is LGHNA, CDR2 YNFKEQ, per germline. CDR3 length equals 15 residues. The CDR3 region has the DNA TGTGCCAGCAGCCAAGATGGGGCGGCAGGATACGAGCAGTACTTC. It specifies CASSQDGAAGYEQYF.

This clonotype was found many times. V usage is TRBV20-1 and J usage is TRBJ1-5; the D gene is possibly TRBD1 (6 bases). Germline lookup yields CDR1 DFQATT and CDR2 SNEGSKA (reference sequence). V was clipped by 4 bases and J by 7 bases, with 14 bases between them. The CDR3 has 13 residues. CDR3 sequence: CSATGEGGQPQHF. In DNA, the CDR3 is TGCAGTGCTACCGGGGAGGGGGGACAGCCCCAGCATTTT.

This clonotype was observed many times. The V and J genes are TRBV20-1 and TRBJ2-5; 11 nucleotides align to TRBD2. V shed 4 bases and J 1 base; nucleotides not matched to a gene: 5. Germline CDR1 DFQATT, CDR2 SNEGSKA (reference sequence). The CDR3 sequence is 15 residues long. CDR3 bases: TGCAGTGCTACCGCTAGCGGGAGGCTCCAAGAGACCCAGTACTTC. Amino acids: CSATASGRLQETQYF.

This clonotype occurred a few times. A junction boundary mismatches the germline segment, possibly from a read error. The chain combines TRBV10-2 with TRBJ2-7, with 11 bases fitting TRBD1. Germline V gene lookup returns CDR1 WSHSY and CDR2 SAAADI. The CDR3 runs 15 residues. CDR3 sequence reads: CASSQSGTGGREQYF. As DNA, the CDR3 is TGCGCCAGCAGTCAGTCCGGGACAGGGGGGCGCGAGCAGTACTTC.

This rearrangement joins TRBV5-1 to TRBJ2-5; 8 bases are a match to TRBD1. V lost 0 bases, J lost 2 bases, and 3 bases stayed unmatched. The germline gives CDR1 SGHRS, CDR2 YFSETQ. The CDR3 has 15 amino acids. CDR3 DNA: TGCGCCAGCAGCTTGGGGACAGGGTTACAAGAGACCCAGTACTTC. Its translation is CASSLGTGLQETQYF.

Details on this clonotype: A read error is possible here, since a much larger clone lies one base away. The chain couples TRBV27 to TRBJ2-7; 10 bases are a match to TRBD2. The V and J ends lost 5 bases and 0 bases, in that order; junction bases with no gene match: 4. The CDR3 loop spans 15 amino acids. CDR1 is MNHEY and CDR2 is SMNVEV in the germline V gene (reference sequence). The CDR3: CASSPLAGTSYEQYF. CDR3 bases: TGTGCCAGCAGTCCACTAGCGGGGACCTCCTACGAGCAGTACTTC.

This clonotype was detected many times. V and J are TRBV3-1 and TRBJ1-3; D is perhaps TRBD1 (5 bases). The CDR3 spans 17 residues. Germline V gene lookup returns CDR1 LGHDT and CDR2 YNNKEL (reference sequence). V dropped 4 bases and J dropped 0 bases, with 16 bases sitting between them. This CDR3 is CASSPTGTESSGNTIYF. The CDR3 DNA reads as TGTGCCAGCAGCCCCACCGGGACGGAGAGCTCTGGAAACACCATATATTTT.

The CDR3 sequence is CASSAGFSEQYF. The CDR3 DNA sequence: TGTGCCAGCAGCGCTGGTTTCAGCGAGCAGTACTTC. The chain employs TRBV5-6 and TRBJ2-7; no firm D call. Germline V gives CDR1 SGHDT, CDR2 YYEEEE. With 4 bases removed from V and 6 bases from J, the gap between germline ends came to 11 bases. This CDR3 spans 12 amino acids. Looking up the rest from reference TRBV5-6 and TRBJ2-7 gives the full variable domain: DAGVTQSPTHLIKTRGQQVTLRCSPKSGHDTVSWYQQALGQGPQFIFQYYEEEERQRGNFPDRFSGHQFPNYSSELNVNALLLGDSALYLCASSAGFSEQYFGPGTRLTVT.

Concerning this clonotype: A single base separates this from a much larger clone, so it may be a read error. The V and J genes are TRBV20-1 and TRBJ1-1; 7 bases map to TRBD1. In germline, CDR1 is DFQATT, CDR2 SNEGSKA (reference sequence). The CDR3 has 14 residues. The DNA of the CDR3 is TGCAGAGCTAGAGAACCAGGGGGTGTGACTGAAGCTTTCTTT. Residues: CRAREPGGVTEAFF.

This clonotype was counted only a few times. The chain carries TRBV12-3 or TRBV12-4 and TRBJ1-2; weak D call: TRBD1 (6 bases). This CDR3 comprises 16 residues. Trimming left V 8 bases short and J 4 bases short, with 23 bases between. The CDR3: CASRRGDEDRFYGYTF. CDR3 sequence (DNA): TGTGCCAGCCGTAGGGGGGACGAAGACCGCTTCTATGGCTACACCTTC.

This clonotype was seen repeatedly, ten times or more. The CDR3 coding sequence is TGCGCCAGCAGCCTTGGGGGACAGGGCTACTCTGGGGCCAACGTCCTGACTTTC. The encoded protein is CASSLGGQGYSGANVLTF. V usage is TRBV4-1 and J usage is TRBJ2-6, with 9 bases identical to TRBD1. Germline V gives CDR1 MGHRA, CDR2 YSYEKL. V trimming: 4 bases; J trimming: 0 bases; junction bases outside the gene matches: 7. The CDR3 covers 18 residues.

This clonotype was observed many times. The CDR3: CAIQGPGGELFF. The CDR3, as DNA: TGTGCCATCCAGGGGCCGGGCGGGGAGCTGTTTTTT. The rearrangement joins TRBV10-3 to TRBJ2-2; a possible D gene is TRBD1 (6 bases). Per the germline V gene, CDR1 is ENHRY and CDR2 is SYGVKD. The CDR3 totals 12 residues. V was shortened by 8 bases and J by 7 bases, with 11 bases between the two germline ends.

This clonotype was seen at least ten times. This chain joins TRBV18 and TRBJ1-1; tentatively, D is TRBD1 (5 bases). Germline CDR1 and CDR2: KGHSH and LQKENI. Trimming took 6 bases from V and 1 from J, leaving 12 bases between them. The CDR3 runs 14 residues. The CDR3 nucleotides read TGTGCCAGCTCCGAGGGCAGGGAGAACACTGAAGCTTTCTTT. Protein sequence: CASSEGRENTEAFF.

As concerns this clonotype: A read error may produce the germline difference seen at one junction end. The rearrangement uses TRBV25-1 and TRBJ1-2, with 7 bases lining up with TRBD1. The CDR3 contains 11 residues. The germline CDR1 and CDR2 sequences are MGHDK and SYGVNS. In nucleotides, the CDR3 is TGTGCCAGCGAGGTTTTGGACAGGATTGCCTTC. It translates to CASEVLDRIAF.

This clonotype was counted many times. The genes are TRBV10-3 and TRBJ2-3; the match to TRBD1 covers 7 bases. The trim removed 3 bases at V and 5 bases at J, leaving 5 bases unmatched. The CDR3 extends over 14 amino acids. Per germline, CDR1 ENHRY and CDR2 SYGVKD. The DNA of the CDR3 is TGTGCCATCAGTGAAGAGGGGGCAAAAGATACGCAGTATTTT. Amino acid sequence: CAISEEGAKDTQYF.

This clonotype occurred many times. One junction end disagrees with the germline gene, perhaps due to a read error. The chain links TRBV12-3 or TRBV12-4 to TRBJ1-2; TRBD1 matches 7 bases. This CDR3 has 15 residues. This chain's CDR3 is CASSLAAGRGGSRDF. In nucleotides, the CDR3 is TGTGCCAGCAGTTTAGCAGCAGGGAGAGGGGGCTCCAGGGACTTC.

The table lists this clonotype with many counts. The J gene is TRBJ1-1, the V gene TRBV12-3 or TRBV12-4; 7 nucleotides agree with TRBD1. V lost 5 bases to trimming and J lost 1 base; unmatched junction nucleotides: 7. The CDR3 length is 15 residues. The CDR3 loop is CASSGLDRRNTEAFF. DNA for the CDR3: TGTGCCAGCAGTGGACTGGACAGGAGGAACACTGAAGCTTTCTTT.

This sequence joins TRBV29-1 and TRBJ2-7; possible D gene TRBD1, 7 bases. CDR3 length equals 13 residues. Between the trimmed V and J ends, which lost 4 bases and 6 bases, there was a span of 16 bases. Germline V CDR1 and CDR2: SQVTM, ANQGSEA. CDR3: CSVGGDSFAEQYF. The CDR3 DNA reads TGCAGCGTTGGGGGGGACAGCTTCGCCGAGCAGTACTTC.

This clonotype was counted a few times. The chain joins TRBV7-2 to TRBJ2-1, with D hard to call. Germline V gene data show CDR1 as SGHTA and CDR2 as FQGNSA. V dropped 4 bases and J dropped 4 bases, with 5 bases sitting between them. This CDR3 has 12 amino acids. In nucleotides, the CDR3 is TGTGCCAGCAGCTATTTATACAATGAGCAGTTCTTC. As protein: CASSYLYNEQFF.

Concerning this clonotype: A read error is possible here, since a much larger clone lies one base away. The chain has TRBV30 and TRBJ1-1; D not certain. From germline, CDR1 is GTSNPN and CDR2 SVGIG (reference sequence). The CDR3 is 13 amino acids. The CDR3 coding sequence is TGTGCCCGGAGGTTTGGCCAGAACACTGAAGCTTTCTTT. Protein product: CARRFGQNTEAFF.

This clonotype was seen many times. The chain joins TRBV10-3 to TRBJ2-3; TRBD2 matches 7 bases. The length of the CDR3 is 11 residues. Germline lookup yields CDR1 ENHRY and CDR2 SYGVKD. J lost 5 bases, V lost 8 bases, and 1 base had no gene match. The chain's CDR3 is CAIWGGDTQYF. As DNA, the CDR3 is TGTGCCATCTGGGGGGGAGATACGCAGTATTTT.

Only a few counts were recorded for this clonotype. The rearrangement uses TRBV4-1 and TRBJ1-2; weak D call: TRBD1 (5 bases). V shed 4 bases and J shed 4 bases, with 13 bases lying between them. In germline, CDR1 is MGHRA, CDR2 YSYEKL. This CDR3 is built from 14 residues. The CDR3: CASSRSREGYGYTF. Here the CDR3 DNA reads TGCGCCAGCAGCCGGAGCAGGGAGGGCTATGGCTACACCTTC.

This clonotype is medium-sized by share. The V and J genes are TRBV20-1 and TRBJ1-2; tentatively, D is TRBD1 (5 bases). CDR1 and CDR2 from the germline V gene are DFQATT and SNEGSKA (reference sequence). V lost 7 bases and J 6 bases, leaving 15 bases between the germline ends. The CDR3 has 12 amino acids. In nucleotides, the CDR3 is TGCAGTGTAACAACAGGACTGGATGGCTACACCTTC. It yields the protein CSVTTGLDGYTF.